This record concerns one T cell receptor beta chain sequence. The CDR3 spans 13 residues. V lost 2 bases to trimming and J lost 5 bases; unmatched junction nucleotides: 3. This specimen belongs to a study of identical twins. Template switching added a universal primer site, and cDNA bore unique molecular identifiers. TCRdb processed the 5' RACE reads anew with MiXCR; each CDR3 protein has one entry. The profile shows about 220,000 distinct CDR3 sequences, 6.5% of them singletons. In addition, the sample was reused for a study of T cells expressing NK-cell markers. From that second work: More than 5 donors showed dominant NKG2C+ clonotypes comprising about 1.0-7.5% of their CD8+ T cells. Whether the expanded NKG2C+ T cell clones recognized HCMV remained unclear.

The chain couples TRBV12-3 or TRBV12-4 to TRBJ2-7, with TRBD1 matching 7 bases. The clonotype originates from a woman under 30 in good health. The sample was CD8+ T cells sorted from blood. CDR3 residues: CASSLPGGDEQYF. CDR3 sequence (DNA): TGTGCCAGCAGTTTACCAGGGGGAGACGAGCAGTACTTC.